These T cell receptor beta chains were read from a single sample in a study of Ad26.COV2.S vaccination and SARS-CoV-2 variants. Method: immunoSEQ multiplex PCR; TCRdb's copy keeps in-frame clones and lacks some. The sample has a few hundred thousand clones, 70% to 90% seen once. This sample comprised peripheral blood, obtained in a trial of Ad26.COV2.S vaccine versus placebo. These receptor sequences come from a person between 18 and 60 years old who received the Ad26.COV2.S COVID-19 vaccine or a placebo. Each CDR3 is given with its conserved first and last residue. A D gene is named only where the DNA matches it firmly. The size entry is marked missing in some rows and otherwise reads once, few, many or a size class.

length: 14
D: -
size: -
J: TRBJ1-2
V: TRBV5-1
CDR3: CASSLTGTDYGYTF
DNA: TGCGCCAGCAGCTTAACCGGGACGGATTATGGCTACACCTTC

length: 15
D: -
size: -
J: TRBJ1-1
V: TRBV7-2
CDR3: CASSPREGVYTEAFF
DNA: TGTGCCAGCAGCCCTCGGGAAGGGGTGTACACTGAAGCTTTCTTT

length: 17
D: TRBD2
size: few
J: TRBJ2-3
V: TRBV7-2
CDR3: CASAQRRAGGATDTQYF
DNA: TGTGCCAGCGCCCAACGACGGGCGGGGGGTGCCACAGATACGCAGTATTTT

length: 13
D: -
size: -
J: TRBJ2-1
V: TRBV2
CDR3: CASRSQGHNEQFF
DNA: TGTGCCAGCAGGTCTCAGGGTCACAATGAGCAGTTCTTC

length: 13
D: -
size: -
J: TRBJ1-1
V: TRBV12-3/TRBV12-4
CDR3: CASSRSGTEVAFF
DNA: TGTGCCAGCAGTCGATCCGGGACGGAGGTTGCTTTCTTT

length: 16
D: TRBD1
size: -
J: TRBJ1-6
V: TRBV6-2/TRBV6-3
CDR3: CASSTRTGSYNSPLHF
DNA: TGTGCCAGCAGTACACGGACAGGGAGCTATAATTCACCCCTCCACTTT

length: 16
D: -
size: -
J: TRBJ1-2
V: TRBV6-2/TRBV6-3
CDR3: CASSPSFGALAYGYTF
DNA: TGTGCCAGCAGTCCCTCGTTCGGGGCGCTTGCCTATGGCTACACCTTC

length: 13
D: -
size: -
J: TRBJ2-1
V: TRBV2
CDR3: CASSQGGYNEQFF
DNA: TGTGCCAGCAGTCAAGGGGGTTACAATGAGCAGTTCTTC

length: 16
D: TRBD1
size: once
J: TRBJ1-5
V: TRBV7-9
CDR3: CASSLSGTVSNQPQHF
DNA: TGTGCCAGCAGCTTAAGCGGGACAGTTAGCAATCAGCCCCAGCATTTT

length: 16
D: -
size: -
J: TRBJ2-2
V: TRBV5-5
CDR3: CASSFEGGLNTGELFF
DNA: TGTGCCAGCAGCTTCGAGGGGGGCCTAAACACCGGGGAGCTGTTTTTT

length: 15
D: -
size: once
J: TRBJ2-1
V: TRBV5-4
CDR3: CASSLVQGGYNEQFF
DNA: TGTGCCAGCAGCTTGGTCCAGGGCGGCTACAATGAGCAGTTCTTC